Below are 20 T cell receptor beta chains sequenced from a single sample in a study of long-term antiretroviral therapy in people with HIV. The assay used was immunoSEQ (version v3.0), run at survey level. Only in-frame clones appear in the TCRdb table, and some are missing; sequencing was by immunoSEQ multiplex PCR. There are about 17,000 clones in the sample; about four fifths occur only once, and about 15% lies in the top ten. Sequencing was performed on unsorted PBMCs, taken roughly 2.4 years before starting antiretroviral therapy. These TCRs come from a woman aged 50 to 60 with HIV.

The chain combines TRBV27 with TRBJ2-7; D is unresolved. V dropped 0 bases and J dropped 3 bases, with 9 bases sitting between them. The CDR3 length is 14 residues. From germline, CDR1 is MNHEY and CDR2 SMNVEV (reference sequence). The CDR3 region is CASSLSVQNYEQYF. Written as DNA, the CDR3 is TGTGCCAGCAGTTTATCGGTACAGAACTACGAGCAGTACTTC.

The V call is TRBV2, the J call TRBJ2-3; 8 positions match TRBD2. After removal of 2 bases from V and 2 bases from J, the junction contained 3 bases not matched to a gene. The CDR3 is made up of 15 amino acids. Germline loops: CDR1 SNHLY, CDR2 FYNNEI. CDR3 loop: CASSERGGYTDTQYF. CDR3 in DNA: TGTGCCAGCAGTGAACGGGGGGGATACACAGATACGCAGTATTTT. Variable domain in full (rest from reference TRBV2 and TRBJ2-3): EPEVTQTPSHQVTQMGQEVILRCVPISNHLYFYWYRQILGQKVEFLVSFYNNEISEKSEIFDDQFSVERPDGSNFTLKIRSTKLEDSAMYFCASSERGGYTDTQYFGPGTRLTVL.

The CDR3 nucleotides are TGTGCCAGCAGTTTAGTAGTCGGGAACACTGAAGCTTTCTTT. This translates into CASSLVVGNTEAFF. The chain has TRBV27 and TRBJ1-1; D uncertain. Trimming shortened V by 2 bases and J by 1 base, and 8 bases separated the two germline ends. This CDR3 comprises 14 residues. The V gene's germline CDR1 is MNHEY and CDR2 SMNVEV (reference sequence).

This clone appeared a few times. The chain combines TRBV6-5 with TRBJ2-2, with TRBD2 as a possible D gene (6 bases). This CDR3 is built from 14 residues. Germline CDR1 reads MNHEY; CDR2 reads SVGAGI. Between the trimmed V and J ends, which lost 6 bases and 3 bases, there was a span of 11 bases. CDR3 region: CASRTRDYTGELFF. CDR3 coding DNA: TGTGCCAGCAGGACCCGGGACTACACCGGGGAGCTGTTTTTT.

This clone has a handful of counts. The CDR3 region is CASSIQGPQHF. In DNA form, the CDR3 reads TGTGCCAGCAGTATACAGGGCCCCCAGCATTTT. The rearrangement joins TRBV7-9 to TRBJ1-5; TRBD1 is a possible D gene (6 bases). The germline V and J ends were trimmed by 6 bases and 10 bases, with 10 bases remaining between them. Germline assignment: CDR1 SEHNR and CDR2 FQNEAQ (reference sequence). This CDR3 is built from 11 residues.

The chain has TRBV19 and TRBJ2-3; perhaps D is TRBD1 or TRBD2 (7 bases each). The CDR3 loop spans 16 amino acids. V shed 4 bases and J shed 1 base, with 15 bases lying between them. CDR1 LNHDA and CDR2 SQIVND come from the germline V gene (reference sequence). The CDR3 is CASSRSGGAGTDTQYF. The DNA of the CDR3 is TGTGCCAGTAGTAGGTCAGGGGGGGCGGGCACAGATACGCAGTATTTT.

The V and J genes are TRBV2 and TRBJ1-3; maybe TRBD1 (6 bases). Germline V gene sequence: CDR1 SNHLY, CDR2 FYNNEI. The CDR3 is 17 residues long. V lost 4 bases and J 2 bases, leaving 18 bases between the germline ends. The CDR3 loop is CASSGPAGDFTGNTIYF. CDR3 DNA: TGTGCCAGCAGTGGGCCGGCAGGGGATTTTACTGGAAACACCATATATTTT.

The chain carries TRBV21-1 and TRBJ1-1; the D call in the table, TRBD1, was not verified against the DNA. TRBV21-1 is listed as a pseudogene. The CDR3 sequence is 16 residues long. CDR3: CASSRRSGKIRGEAFF. For the CDR3, the DNA is TGTGCCAGCAGCCGACGCTCCGGAAAAATAAGGGGGGAAGCTTTCTTT.

The gene calls are TRBV5-1 and TRBJ1-2; no reliable D call. The CDR3 runs 16 residues. Deletions cut 3 bases from V and 0 bases from J, with 15 bases between. Germline CDR1 reads SGHRS; CDR2 reads YFSETQ. The CDR3 DNA follows: TGCGCCAGCAGCTACTCCCTGGATGAAGCTAACTATGGCTACACCTTC. It codes for CASSYSLDEANYGYTF. The full variable domain, rest sourced from reference TRBV5-1 and TRBJ1-2, is KAGVTQTPRYLIKTRGQQVTLSCSPISGHRSVSWYQQTPGQGLQFLFEYFSETQRNKGNFPGRFSGRQFSNSRSEMNVSTLELGDSALYLCASSYSLDEANYGYTFGSGTRLTVV.

The chain links TRBV30 to TRBJ2-3; D gene ambiguous. Germline assignment: CDR1 GTSNPN and CDR2 SVGIG (reference sequence). The CDR3 runs to 13 residues. Trimming pared 4 bases from V and 4 bases from J, leaving 12 bases between. In DNA form, the CDR3 reads TGTGCCTGGAAAGAGTTGCAATCAGATACGCAGTATTTT. It specifies CAWKELQSDTQYF.

The V gene is TRBV27, the J gene TRBJ2-1, with a possible D match to TRBD1 (6 bases). CDR1 and CDR2 (germline): MNHEY, SMNVEV (reference sequence). Trimming stripped 2 bases from V and 6 bases from J, with 14 bases between. This CDR3 contains 15 residues. CDR3 region: CASSLMAGVGNEQFF. The CDR3 region has the DNA TGTGCCAGCAGTTTAATGGCAGGGGTGGGCAATGAGCAGTTCTTC.

This rearrangement joins TRBV4-1 to TRBJ1-1, with a possible D match to TRBD1 (5 bases). This CDR3 has 15 amino acids. V lost 0 bases and J lost 3, with 11 bases in between. Germline assignment: CDR1 MGHRA and CDR2 YSYEKL. The CDR3 sequence is CASSQDGLTDTEAFF. The CDR3 nucleotides are TGCGCCAGCAGCCAAGATGGCCTGACAGACACTGAAGCTTTCTTT.

The chain links TRBV11-2 to TRBJ2-3; unclear D gene. Germline CDR1 and CDR2: SGHAT and FQNNGV. Trimming stripped 3 bases from V and 3 bases from J, with 19 bases between. The CDR3 has 17 residues. CDR3 residues: CASSFISTAMGTDTQYF. The CDR3 bases are TGTGCCAGCAGCTTTATCTCGACCGCCATGGGGACAGATACGCAGTATTTT. The full variable domain, in which reference TRBV11-2 and TRBJ2-3 provide the parts outside the CDR3, is EAGVAQSPRYKIIEKRQSVAFWCNPISGHATLYWYQQILGQGPKLLIQFQNNGVVDDSQLPKDRFSAERLKGVDSTLKIQPAKLEDSAVYLCASSFISTAMGTDTQYFGPGTRLTVL.

The chain uses TRBV5-5 and TRBJ1-2; 7 nucleotides align to TRBD1. After removal of 1 base from V and 2 bases from J, the junction contained 5 bases not matched to a gene. The V gene's germline CDR1 is SGHKS and CDR2 YYEKEE (reference sequence). The CDR3 length is 15 residues. CDR3 in amino acids: CASSLSGQTNYGYTF. CDR3 DNA sequence: TGTGCCAGCAGCTTGTCGGGACAGACAAACTATGGCTACACCTTC.

The rearrangement links TRBV27 to TRBJ2-7, with TRBD2 matching 10 bases. Germline lookup yields CDR1 MNHEY and CDR2 SMNVEV (reference sequence). The junction had 14 bases not matched to a gene; V was cut back by 3 bases and J by 0 bases. The CDR3 is 19 amino acids. CDR3 loop: CASSFAPYIAGGNSYEQYF. For the CDR3, the DNA is TGTGCCAGCAGTTTCGCCCCCTATATAGCGGGGGGAAACTCCTACGAGCAGTACTTC.

The chain has TRBV7-8 and TRBJ2-7, with D maybe TRBD2 (7 bases). In germline, CDR1 is SGHVS, CDR2 FQNEAQ. V was cut by 1 base and J by 0 bases, with 16 bases left in between. The CDR3 runs 17 residues. The CDR3 DNA is TGTGCCAGCAGCTTAGAGGGGGGAGGGGTGAGCTCCTACGAGCAGTACGTC. It translates to CASSLEGGGVSSYEQYV.

This chain joins TRBV7-9 and TRBJ2-2; the D is unclear. Trimming removed 6 bases at V and 4 bases at J, with 6 bases between. Germline CDR1 reads SEHNR; CDR2 reads FQNEAQ (reference sequence). The CDR3 is 12 amino acids. In nucleotides, the CDR3 is TGTGCCAGCAGATTCACCACCGGGGAGCTGTTTTTT. This gives the protein CASRFTTGELFF.

The chain combines TRBV5-1 with TRBJ2-2; TRBD1 agrees at 8 bases. V lost 4 bases and J lost 5; bases outside the gene matches: 7. This CDR3 comprises 15 residues. CDR1 and CDR2 (germline): SGHRS, YFSETQ. This CDR3 is CASSTGQEGTGELFF. DNA of the CDR3: TGCGCCAGCAGCACGGGACAGGAAGGGACCGGGGAGCTGTTTTTT.

The rearrangement joins TRBV6-6 to TRBJ2-1, with TRBD1 matching 9 bases. The CDR3 runs 16 residues. Germline V gene sequence: CDR1 MNHNY, CDR2 SVGAGI (reference sequence). Germline trimming cut 0 bases from V and 7 bases from J; bases unmatched to any gene: 7. CDR3 DNA sequence: TGTGCCAGCAGTTACTCTGTGACAGGGGGACGGAATGAGCAGTTCTTC. It encodes CASSYSVTGGRNEQFF.

V gene TRBV19 combines with J gene TRBJ2-1; D is undetermined. CDR1 and CDR2 (germline): LNHDA, SQIVND (reference sequence). V dropped 0 bases and J dropped 4 bases, with 4 bases sitting between them. This CDR3 region has 13 residues. CDR3 sequence: CASSIDLYNEQFF. CDR3 DNA sequence: TGTGCCAGTAGTATAGACCTTTACAATGAGCAGTTCTTC. The whole variable domain, filled in from reference TRBV19 and TRBJ2-1, reads DGGITQSPKYLFRKEGQNVTLSCEQNLNHDAMYWYRQDPGQGLRLIYYSQIVNDFQKGDIAEGYSVSREKKESFPLTVTSAQKNPTAFYLCASSIDLYNEQFFGPGTRLTVL.